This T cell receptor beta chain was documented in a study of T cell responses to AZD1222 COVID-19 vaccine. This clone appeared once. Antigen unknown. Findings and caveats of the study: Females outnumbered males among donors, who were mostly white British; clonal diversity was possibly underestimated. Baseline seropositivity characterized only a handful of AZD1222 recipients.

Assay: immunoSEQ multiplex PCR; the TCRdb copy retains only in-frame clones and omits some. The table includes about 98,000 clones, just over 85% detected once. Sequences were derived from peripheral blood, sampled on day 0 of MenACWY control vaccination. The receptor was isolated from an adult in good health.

The CDR3 reads CASSPFAGARNYGYTF. The CDR3 nucleotides are TGTGCCAGCAGCCCGTTCGCGGGGGCGAGAAACTATGGCTACACCTTC. This chain links TRBV7-9 with TRBJ1-2, with a tentative D call TRBD1 (6 bases). In germline, CDR1 is SEHNR, CDR2 FQNEAQ (reference sequence). There are 16 residues in the CDR3. The V and J ends lost 5 bases and 2 bases respectively, with 18 bases between them.